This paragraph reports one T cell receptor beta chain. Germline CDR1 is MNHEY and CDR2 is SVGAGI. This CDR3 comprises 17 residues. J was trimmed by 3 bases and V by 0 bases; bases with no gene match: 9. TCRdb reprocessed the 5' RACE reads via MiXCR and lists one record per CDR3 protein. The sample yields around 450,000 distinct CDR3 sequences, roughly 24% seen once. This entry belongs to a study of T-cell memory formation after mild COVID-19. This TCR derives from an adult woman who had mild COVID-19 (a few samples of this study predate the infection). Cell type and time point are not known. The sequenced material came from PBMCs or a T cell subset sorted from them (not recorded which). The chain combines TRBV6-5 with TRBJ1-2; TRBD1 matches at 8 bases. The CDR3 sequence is CASSYSAPGQEDYGYTF. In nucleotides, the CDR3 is TGTGCCAGCAGTTACTCGGCACCGGGACAGGAGGACTATGGCTACACCTTC.